This TCR beta chain was found in a study of blood T cell repertoires in COVID-19. Study-wide context: The cDNA or gDNA used as material had been derived from T cells, B-cell-depleted T cells, or PBMCs.

Recruitment covered about two dozen US areas and drew participants whose ages spanned roughly 18 to 95 years. Donors were grouped by their self-reported clinical history. This clone showed up just a few times. TCRdb's copy holds only in-frame clones and misses some; the assay was immunoSEQ multiplex PCR. The table lists 300,000 to 350,000 clones, 90% of them singletons. V was cut by 4 bases and J by 3 bases, with 13 bases left in between. From germline, CDR1 is KGHSH and CDR2 LQKENI. The CDR3 spans 14 residues. The chain joins TRBV18 to TRBJ2-7, with TRBD1 as a possible D gene (6 bases). The sequence was collected from a woman in her thirties who had been exposed to COVID-19. The material sequenced was PBMCs or T cells enriched from blood (not recorded which). The CDR3 coding sequence is TGTGCCAGCTCACGGGAAGGACAGAACTACGAGCAGTACTTC. Translation: CASSREGQNYEQYF.